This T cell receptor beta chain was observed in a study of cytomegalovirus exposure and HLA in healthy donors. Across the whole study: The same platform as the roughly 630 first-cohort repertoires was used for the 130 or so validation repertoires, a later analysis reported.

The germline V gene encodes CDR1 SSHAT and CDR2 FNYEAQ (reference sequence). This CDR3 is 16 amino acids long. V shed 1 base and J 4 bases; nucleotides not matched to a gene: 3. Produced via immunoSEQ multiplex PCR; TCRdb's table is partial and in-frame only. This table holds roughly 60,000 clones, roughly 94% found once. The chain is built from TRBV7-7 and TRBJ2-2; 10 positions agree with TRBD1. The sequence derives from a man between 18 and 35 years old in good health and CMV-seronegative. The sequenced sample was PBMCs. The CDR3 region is CASSLGTGGATGELFF. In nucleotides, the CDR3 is TGTGCCAGCAGCTTAGGGACAGGGGGAGCCACCGGGGAGCTGTTTTTT.